This is a list of T cell receptor beta chains from one sample in a study of T cells in Graves' hyperthyroidism and ophthalmopathy. From the multiplex PCR reads, TCRdb called clonotypes with MiXCR, one entry per CDR3 protein. The data contain more than 75,000 distinct CDR3 sequences, over 50% of them seen just once; the ten biggest clones take up roughly 27%. The sequencing sample was made of blood. The receptors originated from a woman aged 35 to 49 with Graves' hyperthyroidism. The CDR3 runs from the conserved cysteine through the conserved F or W. D genes are given only for firm matches. Clone size is given for some rows only: seen once, a few or many times, or a class if the clone is expanded.

j_call clone_size d_call cdr3_length v_call cdr3_aa cdr3_nt
TRBJ1-2 - TRBD1 12 TRBV7-9 CASSPDRHGYTF TGTGCCAGCAGCCCGGACAGGCATGGCTACACCTTC
TRBJ1-5 many - 14 TRBV6-1 CASSTRRGSQPQHF TGTGCCAGCAGTACCCGAAGGGGCAGTCAGCCCCAGCATTTT
TRBJ1-2 many TRBD1 14 TRBV2 CASCFAGGFDGYTF TGTGCCAGCTGTTTTGCAGGGGGTTTCGATGGCTACACCTTC
TRBJ2-7 many - 15 TRBV20-1 CSARDRRVSQGREYF TGCAGTGCTAGAGATCGGAGGGTCTCCCAAGGCAGGGAGTACTTC
TRBJ1-4 - TRBD1 12 TRBV29-1 CSGGQGIEKLFF TGCAGCGGGGGACAGGGGATCGAAAAACTGTTTTTT
TRBJ2-5 - TRBD1 17 TRBV5-1 CASRNGQGAIGEETQYF TGCGCCAGCAGAAACGGACAGGGGGCGATTGGTGAAGAGACCCAGTACTTC
TRBJ1-1 - - 15 TRBV10-3 CASSFSGYVNTEAFF TGTGCCAGCAGTTTTTCGGGGTACGTGAACACTGAAGCTTTCTTT
TRBJ1-6 medium-sized - 16 TRBV25-1 CASSESRAVRNSPLHF TGTGCCAGCAGTGAATCCCGGGCAGTTAGGAATTCACCCCTCCACTTT
TRBJ1-4 - - 14 TRBV9 CASSGGGINEKLFF TGTGCCAGCAGCGGTGGGGGAATTAATGAAAAACTGTTTTTT
TRBJ2-5 - TRBD2 11 TRBV29-1 CSGLAARTQYF TGCAGCGGACTAGCGGCAAGGACCCAGTACTTC
TRBJ1-5 few - 17 TRBV7-9 CASSFWPRLMSNQPQHF TGTGCCAGCAGTTTCTGGCCGAGGCTTATGAGCAATCAGCCCCAGCATTTT
TRBJ2-5 - TRBD2 15 TRBV10-3 CATGTSGTWLETQYF TGTGCCACCGGGACTAGCGGGACGTGGTTAGAGACCCAGTACTTC
TRBJ2-7 many - 13 TRBV20-1 CSAVGEVNYEQYF TGCAGTGCTGTGGGGGAGGTAAACTACGAGCAGTACTTC
TRBJ2-6 many - 15 TRBV10-3 CAISDSGSGANVLTF TGTGCCATCAGTGATTCGGGAAGTGGGGCCAACGTCCTGACTTTC
TRBJ2-6 - - 12 TRBV10-3 CAIGPGANVLTF TGTGCCATCGGCCCCGGGGCCAACGTCCTGACTTTC
TRBJ2-5 - TRBD2 12 TRBV29-1 CSVERREAAQYF TGCAGCGTTGAACGGCGGGAGGCCGCCCAGTACTTC
TRBJ2-7 - - 14 TRBV6-6 CASSYSIISYEQYF TGTGCCAGCAGTTACTCGATTATCTCCTACGAGCAGTACTTC
TRBJ2-7 many TRBD1 14 TRBV15 CATSRPDRAGEQYF TGTGCCACCAGCAGGCCGGACAGGGCGGGGGAGCAGTACTTC
TRBJ1-4 - - 16 TRBV7-6 CASRGAGRNTNEKLFF TGTGCCAGCAGGGGGGCAGGGCGAAACACTAATGAAAAACTGTTTTTT
TRBJ2-7 - TRBD2 14 TRBV7-8 CASSWTSGRTGQYF TGTGCCAGCAGCTGGACTAGCGGGAGGACTGGGCAGTACTTC
TRBJ2-7 many TRBD2 16 TRBV20-1 CSASRAGEIGSYEQYF TGCAGTGCTAGCCGAGCGGGAGAGATAGGGTCCTACGAGCAGTACTTC
TRBJ2-7 - - 14 TRBV7-9 CVSSQTNFPYEQYF TGTGTCAGCAGCCAGACTAATTTCCCTTACGAGCAGTACTTC
TRBJ2-2 many - 12 TRBV7-6 CASSLDTGELFF TGTGCCAGCAGCTTAGACACCGGGGAGCTGTTTTTT
TRBJ2-6 - TRBD2 15 TRBV12-3/TRBV12-4 CASSSGTSGANVLTF TGTGCCAGCAGTAGCGGGACCTCTGGGGCCAACGTCCTGACTTTC
TRBJ1-2 - - 15 TRBV7-8 CASSLGQGSPIGYTF TGTGCCAGCAGCTTGGGGCAGGGGTCTCCAATTGGCTACACCTTC
TRBJ2-2 - - 13 TRBV7-2 CASSQLRGVELFF TGTGCCAGCAGCCAACTTAGGGGGGTGGAGCTGTTTTTT
TRBJ2-3 many - 13 TRBV5-8 CASSFTWTDTQYF TGTGCCAGCAGCTTCACATGGACAGATACGCAGTATTTT
TRBJ1-2 - - 15 TRBV10-3 CAISGLRVAQGGYTF TGTGCCATCAGTGGCTTGCGAGTGGCGCAGGGAGGCTACACCTTC
TRBJ1-1 many - 14 TRBV13 CASSLVLNYHEAFF TGTGCCAGCAGCTTAGTCCTAAACTACCATGAAGCTTTCTTT
TRBJ2-3 many - 13 TRBV10-2 CASSAGGRGTQYF TGCGCCAGCAGCGCAGGGGGGCGCGGTACGCAGTATTTT
TRBJ1-2 many - 15 TRBV6-6 CASRKLLTDNYGYTF TGTGCCAGCAGGAAATTGCTGACAGATAACTATGGCTACACCTTC
TRBJ1-2 many TRBD1 16 TRBV5-8 CASSLAIGRGWYGYTF TGTGCCAGCAGCTTGGCCATAGGCAGGGGGTGGTATGGCTACACCTTC
TRBJ1-2 many TRBD1 14 TRBV7-2 CASSSGTARYGYTF TGTGCCAGCAGCTCAGGGACAGCCCGGTACGGCTACACCTTC
TRBJ1-6 - TRBD1 14 TRBV10-3 CAIRGTGDNSPLHF TGTGCCATCAGAGGGACAGGAGATAACTCACCCCTCCACTTT
TRBJ2-7 - TRBD2 16 TRBV4-2 CASSPIRTSGPYEQYF TGTGCCAGCAGCCCGATCCGGACTAGCGGACCCTACGAGCAGTACTTC
TRBJ1-2 many TRBD1 15 TRBV7-2 CASSLASTGGNGYTF TGTGCCAGCAGCTTAGCCAGTACAGGGGGAAATGGCTACACCTTC
TRBJ2-7 many - 14 TRBV10-3 CAISDFRAGYEQYF TGTGCCATCAGTGATTTCCGGGCCGGCTACGAGCAGTACTTC
TRBJ1-2 - - 12 TRBV7-2 CASSLVGCGYTF TGTGCCAGCAGCTTAGTGGGATGCGGCTACACCTTC
TRBJ1-5 - TRBD1 15 TRBV7-2 CASSLGQGRDQPQHF TGTGCCAGCAGCTTAGGACAGGGGAGGGATCAGCCCCAGCATTTT
TRBJ1-5 many TRBD1 13 TRBV20-1 CSAGEGGGQPQHF TGCAGTGCCGGTGAAGGGGGCGGTCAGCCCCAGCATTTT
TRBJ2-7 - TRBD1 15 TRBV15 CATSSLDRGAYEQYF TGTGCCACCAGCAGCTTGGACAGGGGGGCCTACGAGCAGTACTTC
TRBJ1-6 - TRBD1 14 TRBV11-1 CASTRDRERSPLHF TGTGCCAGCACCCGGGACAGGGAGCGGTCACCCCTCCACTTT
TRBJ1-1 many - 12 TRBV20-1 CSARVGNAEAFF TGCAGTGCTAGAGTAGGGAATGCTGAAGCTTTCTTT
TRBJ1-5 many TRBD1 19 TRBV10-3 CAISESNTAGGLSNQPQHF TGTGCCATCAGTGAGTCGAATACGGCAGGGGGCTTGAGCAATCAGCCCCAGCATTTT
TRBJ2-5 once TRBD2 18 TRBV9 CASSFLQHRGGDQETQYF TGTGCCAGCAGCTTTCTCCAACACCGGGGGGGAGATCAAGAGACCCAGTACTTC
TRBJ2-7 many TRBD2 15 TRBV10-3 CAISPGTSLSYEQYF TGTGCCATCAGCCCCGGGACTAGCTTGTCCTACGAGCAGTACTTC
TRBJ1-2 many - 12 TRBV19 CASSGTGYGYTF TGTGCCAGTAGTGGTACGGGCTATGGCTACACCTTC
TRBJ1-3 many - 16 TRBV7-2 CASSFIGQHYGYTIYF TGTGCCAGCAGCTTCATCGGGCAGCACTATGGCTACACCATATATTTT
TRBJ1-4 - - 13 TRBV2 CASQSQGSEKLFF TGTGCCAGCCAGTCGCAGGGCAGTGAAAAACTGTTTTTT
TRBJ2-7 medium-sized TRBD2 12 TRBV29-1 CSVESGTYEQYF TGCAGCGTTGAAAGCGGGACCTACGAGCAGTACTTC
TRBJ2-3 many TRBD2 15 TRBV29-1 CSVETAGGSTDTQYF TGCAGCGTTGAGACAGCGGGAGGATCAACAGATACGCAGTATTTT
TRBJ1-2 - - 12 TRBV7-9 CASSLGTESYTF TGTGCCAGCAGCCTAGGTACAGAGAGCTACACCTTC
TRBJ2-5 - - 12 TRBV29-1 CSLVVRAETQYF TGCAGCTTGGTAGTCAGGGCGGAGACCCAGTACTTC
TRBJ2-6 many - 17 TRBV6-5 CASSYRRDSSGANVLTF TGTGCCAGCAGTTACAGGAGAGATAGCTCTGGGGCCAACGTCCTGACTTTC
TRBJ2-5 many - 14 TRBV5-1 CASSGDTYQETQYF TGCGCCAGCAGCGGCGATACCTACCAAGAGACCCAGTACTTC
TRBJ1-2 - TRBD1 13 TRBV20-1 CSADGQGTYGYTF TGCAGTGCTGACGGACAGGGTACCTATGGCTACACCTTC
TRBJ2-7 many - 17 TRBV7-8 CASSLGPRGRVPYEQYF TGTGCCAGCAGCTTAGGCCCTAGAGGGCGGGTACCCTACGAGCAGTACTTC
TRBJ2-2 - - 17 TRBV15 CATSSVSAEGRFGELFF TGTGCCACCAGCAGTGTCTCTGCAGAGGGGCGCTTCGGGGAGCTGTTTTTT
TRBJ1-1 many - 14 TRBV6-5 CASSQGPLNTEAFF TGTGCCAGCAGTCAGGGACCGCTGAACACTGAAGCTTTCTTT